The T cell receptor (beta chain) described here comes from a study of cytomegalovirus exposure and HLA in healthy donors. Study findings and constraints: A subsequent analysis found that TCR clusters from the first cohort also tended to co-occur in the 90 to 150 validation repertoires, with approximately 95% of cluster scores above 0. Usually a TCR sequence was rare, but some public TCRs were found in many donors. Among TCR beta chains, those listed as cytomegalovirus-associated numbered around 180.

The donors belonged to the approximately 110-subject validation cohort, separate from the roughly 700-subject first cohort. The table came from immunoSEQ multiplex PCR; TCRdb's copy has only in-frame clones and leaves some out. The table records tens of thousands of clones, roughly 89% of them present only once. As concerns this clone: The antigen is not known.

V was trimmed by 3 bases and J by 1 base, leaving 10 bases between them. Germline V lookup: CDR1 SQVTM, CDR2 ANQGSEA. This CDR3 is 13 amino acids long. This TCR was sampled from a woman aged 18-35 years in good health and CMV-seronegative. The sample consisted of PBMCs. The chain has TRBV29-1 and TRBJ2-7; D is possibly TRBD2 (5 bases). This CDR3 is CSVEVGVSYEQYF. CDR3 nucleotide sequence: TGCAGCGTTGAGGTGGGAGTTTCCTACGAGCAGTACTTC.